Listed below are T cell receptor beta chains from one sample, sequenced in a study of T cell responses to AZD1222 COVID-19 vaccine. The repertoire was sequenced with immunoSEQ multiplex PCR; TCRdb's copy has only in-frame clones and lacks some. The sample contains under 110,000 clones, about nine tenths of which appear only once. The specimen was peripheral blood, collected on day 0 of AZD1222 vaccination. Receptors were obtained from an adult in good health. Each CDR3 is given without its conserved first and last residue.

v_call: TRBV5-1; j_call: TRBJ1-5; cdr3_aa: ASRTGVDQPQH
v_call: TRBV2; j_call: TRBJ1-1; cdr3_aa: ASRPGEAEAF
v_call: TRBV4-3; j_call: TRBJ1-2; cdr3_aa: ASSQALSATGAYYGYT
v_call: TRBV5-1; j_call: TRBJ2-5; cdr3_aa: ASSLSGTQETQY
v_call: TRBV4-3; j_call: TRBJ2-5; cdr3_aa: ASSPPDGSPQY
v_call: TRBV5-1; j_call: TRBJ2-3; cdr3_aa: ASSSQGDTQY
v_call: TRBV7-9; j_call: TRBJ1-1; cdr3_aa: ASSLFPAMNTEAF
v_call: TRBV30; j_call: TRBJ2-7; cdr3_aa: AWRTGSYEQY
v_call: TRBV6-2/TRBV6-3; j_call: TRBJ2-2; cdr3_aa: ASSYRPYGELF
v_call: TRBV4-3; j_call: TRBJ1-2; cdr3_aa: ASSQEDKLIYGYT
v_call: TRBV4-3; j_call: TRBJ2-5; cdr3_aa: ASSQDPSGQETQY
v_call: TRBV7-9; j_call: TRBJ1-4; cdr3_aa: ASSLIGGRVNEKLF
v_call: TRBV5-6; j_call: TRBJ2-2; cdr3_aa: ASSLLGEKWTGELF
v_call: TRBV18; j_call: TRBJ2-7; cdr3_aa: ASSPREGATYEQY
v_call: TRBV6-2/TRBV6-3; j_call: TRBJ2-1; cdr3_aa: ASSQSGFYNEQF
v_call: TRBV7-8; j_call: TRBJ2-3; cdr3_aa: ASRFGGSTDTQY
v_call: TRBV19; j_call: TRBJ1-2; cdr3_aa: ATASHGALYGYT
v_call: TRBV4-1; j_call: TRBJ1-2; cdr3_aa: ASSPYRGLNGYT
v_call: TRBV12-3/TRBV12-4; j_call: TRBJ2-7; cdr3_aa: ASNAGGVYEQY
v_call: TRBV4-1; j_call: TRBJ1-2; cdr3_aa: ASSQDDGQALNYGYT
v_call: TRBV5-1; j_call: TRBJ2-4; cdr3_aa: ASSDIRLAKNIQY
v_call: TRBV5-1; j_call: TRBJ2-7; cdr3_aa: ASSEREYDEQY
v_call: TRBV5-1; j_call: TRBJ2-2; cdr3_aa: ASSSDPNTGELF
v_call: TRBV10-1; j_call: TRBJ2-1; cdr3_aa: ASSDPTRRGRNEQF
v_call: TRBV9; j_call: TRBJ2-1; cdr3_aa: ASSVETGRFNNEQF
v_call: TRBV4-1; j_call: TRBJ1-5; cdr3_aa: ASSQGQTGSNQPQH
v_call: TRBV15; j_call: TRBJ2-7; cdr3_aa: ATSRAGTSGSYEQY
v_call: TRBV2; j_call: TRBJ2-7; cdr3_aa: ASSDSYEQY
v_call: TRBV3-1/TRBV3-2; j_call: TRBJ2-7; cdr3_aa: ASSGGASGIRGYEQY
v_call: TRBV13; j_call: TRBJ2-7; cdr3_aa: ASSSTGQGAYEQY
v_call: TRBV18; j_call: TRBJ2-7; cdr3_aa: ASSLTSVIQYEQY
v_call: TRBV7-9; j_call: TRBJ2-7; cdr3_aa: ASSLSSYEQY
v_call: TRBV7-3; j_call: TRBJ1-1; cdr3_aa: ASSLRGGLGGLGEAF
v_call: TRBV4-3; j_call: TRBJ2-3; cdr3_aa: ASSQEAGEGDTQY
v_call: TRBV19; j_call: TRBJ2-1; cdr3_aa: ASSRTSGSHSSYNEQF
v_call: TRBV6-5; j_call: TRBJ2-7; cdr3_aa: AVEGGLKRHEQY
v_call: TRBV18; j_call: TRBJ2-2; cdr3_aa: ASSPPSRAGGELF
v_call: TRBV6-2/TRBV6-3; j_call: TRBJ1-2; cdr3_aa: ASSYPSRGQGGYGYT
v_call: TRBV25-1; j_call: TRBJ2-1; cdr3_aa: ASSDHFGLAAYNEQF
v_call: TRBV3-1/TRBV3-2; j_call: TRBJ1-2; cdr3_aa: ASSPGQGYGYT
v_call: TRBV10-3; j_call: TRBJ2-2; cdr3_aa: AIPLGDTGELF
v_call: TRBV11-2; j_call: TRBJ2-3; cdr3_aa: ASSRFDRTGEADTQY
v_call: TRBV7-8; j_call: TRBJ2-3; cdr3_aa: ASSLGDFFTDTQY
v_call: TRBV3-1/TRBV3-2; j_call: TRBJ2-7; cdr3_aa: ASSPTRTSGRAAYEQY
v_call: TRBV6-5; j_call: TRBJ1-1; cdr3_aa: ASSYSGGFEAF
v_call: TRBV11-1; j_call: TRBJ1-1; cdr3_aa: ASSPFQTEAF
v_call: TRBV4-3; j_call: TRBJ2-7; cdr3_aa: ASSQDRIGSYEQY
v_call: TRBV10-1; j_call: TRBJ2-1; cdr3_aa: ASSDRENEQF
v_call: TRBV7-8; j_call: TRBJ1-6; cdr3_aa: ASRTHTNSPLH
v_call: TRBV6-6; j_call: TRBJ2-2; cdr3_aa: ASSNRVPWIELF
v_call: TRBV6-5; j_call: TRBJ1-5; cdr3_aa: ASSREGIGNQPQH
v_call: TRBV18; j_call: TRBJ2-7; cdr3_aa: ASSPGTGGSYEQY
v_call: TRBV2; j_call: TRBJ2-1; cdr3_aa: ASSDFNEQF
v_call: TRBV9; j_call: TRBJ2-5; cdr3_aa: ASSLRTGGETQY